What follows are 29 T cell receptor beta chains derived from one specimen sequenced in a study of cytomegalovirus exposure and HLA in healthy donors. TCRdb's copy holds only in-frame clones and misses some; the assay was immunoSEQ multiplex PCR. The table records tens of thousands of clones, about 93% of them present only once. Material for sequencing was PBMCs. The receptors derive from a woman aged 18-29 years in good health and CMV-seronegative.

The CDR3 region has the DNA TGTGCCTGCGGGACGGCAGGCCGATCCACAGATACGCAGTATTTT. This gives the protein CACGTAGRSTDTQYF. The chain links TRBV19 to TRBJ2-3, with D possibly TRBD2 on 6 matching bases. V was cut by 11 bases and J by 2 bases, with 20 bases left in between. The CDR3 is 15 residues long. CDR1 is LNHDA, CDR2 SQIVND, per germline (reference sequence).

The J gene is TRBJ2-2, the V gene TRBV5-1, with a tentative D call TRBD1 (5 bases). With 4 bases removed from V and 5 bases from J, the gap between germline ends came to 15 bases. Germline CDR1 and CDR2: SGHRS and YFSETQ. This CDR3 contains 15 residues. The CDR3: CASSLRVFTTGELFF. CDR3 nucleotide sequence: TGCGCCAGCAGCCTCAGGGTTTTTACGACCGGGGAGCTGTTTTTT.

The rearrangement uses TRBV28 and TRBJ1-6; 7 bases are a match to TRBD1. Germline assignment: CDR1 MDHEN and CDR2 SYDVKM. J gave up 4 bases and V 2 bases, and 8 bases lay outside the gene matches. The CDR3 is 17 amino acids. The CDR3 is CASSLRQGGFYNSPLHF. The CDR3 DNA reads as TGTGCCAGCAGTTTAAGGCAGGGGGGATTTTATAATTCACCCCTCCACTTT.

This sequence joins TRBV2 and TRBJ2-3; 13 bases agree with TRBD2. After removal of 6 bases from V and 6 bases from J, the junction contained 18 bases not matched to a gene. The CDR3 covers 19 residues. Germline V gene data show CDR1 as SNHLY and CDR2 as FYNNEI. The CDR3 loop reads CASRRGPQTSGGGGDTQYF. CDR3 bases: TGTGCCAGCAGGAGGGGTCCCCAAACTAGCGGGGGGGGTGGGGATACGCAGTATTTT.

This clone was seen only once. V and J are TRBV27 and TRBJ1-5, with D uncertain. V lost 4 bases and J 1 base, leaving 5 bases between the germline ends. The CDR3 runs 13 residues. Germline CDR1 MNHEY, CDR2 SMNVEV (reference sequence). The DNA for the CDR3 is TGTGCCAGCAGTTCCCAGAGCAATCAGCCCCAGCATTTT. Translated: CASSSQSNQPQHF.

This clone occurred once. The gene calls are TRBV25-1 and TRBJ2-2, with 8 bases lining up with TRBD2. CDR1 is MGHDK and CDR2 is SYGVNS in the germline V gene. The CDR3 is made up of 14 amino acids. Trimming took 5 bases from V and 5 from J; bases not matched to a gene: 4. The CDR3 spells CASSLGGGTGELFF. The DNA for the CDR3 is TGTGCCAGCAGTTTAGGCGGGGGGACCGGGGAGCTGTTTTTT.

V and J are TRBV7-3 and TRBJ2-1; D might be TRBD1 (6 bases). This CDR3 spans 12 amino acids. Germline CDR1 is SGHTA and CDR2 is FQGTGA. V lost 1 base to trimming and J lost 11 bases, with 9 bases between them. The CDR3 reads CASSLSRGQQFF. CDR3 nucleotide sequence: TGTGCCAGCAGCTTAAGCAGGGGCCAGCAGTTCTTC.

The chain is built from TRBV18 and TRBJ2-5; D is unresolved. The CDR3 length is 11 residues. CDR1 is KGHSH and CDR2 is LQKENI in the germline V gene. The V end lost 3 bases, the J end lost 6 bases, and 5 bases lay between the germline ends. The DNA for the CDR3 is TGTGCCAGCTCACCCAGTCAGACCCAGTACTTC. This encodes CASSPSQTQYF. The full variable domain, in which reference TRBV18 and TRBJ2-5 provide the parts outside the CDR3, is NAGVMQNPRHLVRRRGQEARLRCSPMKGHSHVYWYRQLPEEGLKFMVYLQKENIIDESGMPKERFSAEFPKEGPSILRIQQVVRGDSAAYFCASSPSQTQYFGPGTRLLVL.

The rearrangement links TRBV28 to TRBJ1-2; D unresolved. Germline CDR1 is MDHEN and CDR2 is SYDVKM. V lost 7 bases, J lost 5 bases, and 11 bases lay in between. CDR3 length: 12 residues. CDR3 sequence: CASKTERYGYTF. CDR3 coding DNA: TGTGCCAGCAAAACAGAGAGATATGGCTACACCTTC.

The chain has TRBV28 and TRBJ2-5, with TRBD1 matching 8 bases. The CDR3 has 12 amino acids. The ends lost 4 bases at V and 12 bases at J; junction bases unmatched: 7. The V gene's germline CDR1 is MDHEN and CDR2 SYDVKM. The CDR3 DNA follows: TGTGCCAGCAGTTCCCTACTGGACAGGGAGTACTTC. This sequence encodes CASSSLLDREYF.

This clone was recorded a few times. This specimen includes other DNA sequences encoding the same CDR3. The rearrangement uses TRBV6-1 and TRBJ1-2; a weak D match, TRBD1 (5 bases). The CDR3 consists of 12 residues. With 6 bases removed from V and 4 bases from J, the gap between germline ends came to 9 bases. CDR1 is MNHNS and CDR2 is SASEGT in the germline V gene. This CDR3 is CASRQVIYGYTF. In nucleotides, the CDR3 is TGTGCCAGCAGACAGGTCATCTATGGCTACACCTTC.

The rearrangement uses TRBV6-5 and TRBJ1-1, with unresolved D. V lost 0 bases and J 6 bases, leaving 11 bases between the germline ends. This CDR3 is 14 amino acids long. Germline CDR1 is MNHEY and CDR2 is SVGAGI. The chain's CDR3 is CASSYSVVVPEAFF. DNA for the CDR3: TGTGCCAGCAGTTACTCTGTAGTCGTGCCTGAAGCTTTCTTT.

V is TRBV9 and J is TRBJ1-4; a possible D gene is TRBD1 (5 bases). From germline, CDR1 is SGDLS and CDR2 YYNGEE. V shed 0 bases and J shed 10 bases, with 10 bases lying between them. CDR3 length: 13 amino acids. The chain's CDR3 is CASSVGSGGKLFF. The CDR3, as DNA: TGTGCCAGCAGCGTAGGTTCCGGGGGAAAACTGTTTTTT.

The V call is TRBV2, the J call TRBJ2-7, with a weak D call TRBD1 (6 bases). Trimming removed 0 bases at V and 7 bases at J, with 10 bases between. The CDR3 runs to 13 residues. Looked up from germline, CDR1 is SNHLY and CDR2 is FYNNEI. The CDR3 sequence is CASSEALRGEQYF. CDR3 bases: TGTGCCAGCAGTGAAGCGCTTAGGGGGGAGCAGTACTTC.

This chain connects TRBV19 to TRBJ1-2; possibly TRBD1 for D (6 bases). Trimming left V 10 bases short and J 3 bases short, with 21 bases between. Germline lookup yields CDR1 LNHDA and CDR2 SQIVND (reference sequence). This CDR3 region has 15 residues. The CDR3 sequence: CATMGSSGGHYGYTF. CDR3 in DNA: TGTGCCACCATGGGGAGTTCGGGGGGCCACTATGGCTACACCTTC.

Written as DNA, the CDR3 is TGTGCCACCGACGGAGCGCGGGGAAACACCATATATTTT. It yields the protein CATDGARGNTIYF. J is TRBJ1-3 and V is TRBV2; D unresolved. The V gene lost 10 bases and the J gene lost 4 bases, with 14 bases spanning the gap. Germline values: CDR1 SNHLY, CDR2 FYNNEI. This CDR3 spans 13 amino acids.

The chain couples TRBV27 to TRBJ2-2; TRBD1 matches at 10 bases. CDR1 and CDR2 from the germline V gene are MNHEY and SMNVEV (reference sequence). With 2 bases clipped from V and 5 bases from J, the junction kept 2 bases outside the gene matches. The CDR3 sequence is 15 residues long. The CDR3 reads CASSLGTGVTGELFF. CDR3 DNA: TGTGCCAGCAGTTTAGGGACAGGGGTAACCGGGGAGCTGTTTTTT.

This clone has a single count. V is TRBV28 and J is TRBJ1-2; D possibly corresponds to TRBD1 (6 bases). Germline V gene data show CDR1 as MDHEN and CDR2 as SYDVKM. V lost 6 bases to trimming and J lost 4 bases, with 9 bases between them. The CDR3 runs to 12 residues. The CDR3 sequence is CASSRGFYGYTF. CDR3 sequence (DNA): TGTGCCAGCAGCAGGGGATTCTATGGCTACACCTTC.

The rearrangement links TRBV5-1 to TRBJ2-7; 11 positions agree with TRBD1. V lost 3 bases, J lost 7 bases, and 6 bases stayed unmatched. The germline gives CDR1 SGHRS, CDR2 YFSETQ. The CDR3 is made up of 14 amino acids. In nucleotides, the CDR3 is TGCGCCAGCAGCTCCGGGACAGGGGGTTGGGAGCAGTACTTC. Translated: CASSSGTGGWEQYF.

The chain uses TRBV10-3 and TRBJ1-6, with D possibly TRBD1 on 6 matching bases. This CDR3 has 13 amino acids. The V and J ends lost 0 bases and 18 bases respectively, with 15 bases between them. Germline CDR1 reads ENHRY; CDR2 reads SYGVKD. CDR3 loop: CAISESANRVSHF. CDR3 sequence (DNA): TGTGCCATCAGTGAGTCGGCGAACAGGGTTTCCCACTTT.

This chain joins TRBV7-9 and TRBJ2-3; 12 bases agree with TRBD2. Germline V gene lookup returns CDR1 SEHNR and CDR2 FQNEAQ (reference sequence). The CDR3 extends over 15 amino acids. Unmatched junction bases numbered 0, after V lost 1 base and J lost 4 bases. The DNA for the CDR3 is TGTGCCAGCAGCTTAGGACTAGCGGGGGCAGATACGCAGTATTTT. It translates to CASSLGLAGADTQYF.

The chain combines TRBV2 with TRBJ1-3; 11 bases match TRBD1. The germline gives CDR1 SNHLY, CDR2 FYNNEI. The CDR3 extends over 15 amino acids. The trim removed 7 bases at V and 0 bases at J, leaving 2 bases unmatched. The CDR3: CASTGTGGSGNTIYF. CDR3 bases: TGTGCCAGCACCGGGACAGGGGGCTCTGGAAACACCATATATTTT.

The rearrangement links TRBV5-4 to TRBJ2-3; 12 bases align to TRBD2. The CDR3 totals 18 residues. Germline CDR1 is SGHNT and CDR2 is YYREEE (reference sequence). The junction had 8 bases not matched to a gene; V was cut back by 1 base and J by 2 bases. The CDR3 coding sequence is TGTGCCAGCAGCTTGAATTGGCTAGCGGGGGGGCCCACAGATACGCAGTATTTT. Translating gives CASSLNWLAGGPTDTQYF.

The rearrangement links TRBV5-4 to TRBJ2-3, with a possible D match to TRBD2 (5 bases). The V gene lost 0 bases and the J gene lost 6 bases, with 8 bases spanning the gap. The CDR3 is 13 residues long. CDR1 SGHNT and CDR2 YYREEE come from the germline V gene (reference sequence). Here the CDR3 DNA reads TGTGCCAGCAGCTTGGGGCGAGGGGATACGCAGTATTTT. Translated: CASSLGRGDTQYF.

The rearrangement joins TRBV27 to TRBJ1-2; a weak D match, TRBD1 (6 bases). Germline CDR1 and CDR2: MNHEY and SMNVEV (reference sequence). The germline V and J ends were trimmed by 5 bases and 5 bases, with 15 bases remaining between them. The CDR3 length is 14 residues. CDR3 amino acids: CASSDNTGIYGYTF. In DNA, the CDR3 is TGTGCCAGCAGTGACAATACAGGGATTTATGGCTACACCTTC.

This chain joins TRBV6-5 and TRBJ2-5; possibly TRBD1 for D (6 bases). Per the germline V gene, CDR1 is MNHEY and CDR2 is SVGAGI. Trimming removed 6 bases at V and 1 base at J, with 15 bases between. The CDR3 contains 15 residues. The CDR3 nucleotides read TGTGCCAGCAGCCACAGGGTTGGGGGCCAAGAGACCCAGTACTTC. This encodes CASSHRVGGQETQYF.

V is TRBV27 and J is TRBJ2-3; D not resolved. Germline CDR1 MNHEY, CDR2 SMNVEV (reference sequence). CDR3 size: 14 residues. Trimming pared 3 bases from V and 2 bases from J, leaving 9 bases between. DNA of the CDR3: TGTGCCAGCAGTTTGGGTGACAACACAGATACGCAGTATTTT. As protein: CASSLGDNTDTQYF.

This chain connects TRBV9 to TRBJ2-7; TRBD1 matches at 7 bases. V dropped 3 bases and J dropped 1; count of bases not matched to a gene: 4. Per germline, CDR1 SGDLS and CDR2 YYNGEE. There are 14 residues in the CDR3. The CDR3 DNA sequence: TGTGCCAGCAGCGACCCAGGGGGTTCCTACGAGCAGTACTTC. It is translated as CASSDPGGSYEQYF.

This clone was detected once. The V and J genes are TRBV5-8 and TRBJ1-2; 7 bases fit TRBD1. Germline CDR1 reads SGHTS; CDR2 reads YDEGEE. The CDR3 length is 15 residues. The ends lost 0 bases at V and 2 bases at J; junction bases unmatched: 4. CDR3 nucleotides: TGTGCCAGCAGCTTGGCCCCACAGGGGAACTATGGCTACACCTTC. This translates into CASSLAPQGNYGYTF. Based on the CDR3 plus reference TRBV5-8 and TRBJ1-2, the full variable domain is EAGVTQSPTHLIKTRGQQATLRCSPISGHTSVYWYQQALGLGLQFLLWYDEGEERNRGNFPPRFSGRQFPNYSSELNVNALELEDSALYLCASSLAPQGNYGYTFGSGTRLTVV.